The 5 T cell receptor beta chains below all came from one sample that was sequenced in a study of OX40 agonist ivuxolimab in advanced cancers. The library came from the immunoSEQ multiplex PCR assay. TCRdb holds this immuneACCESS table with in-frame rearrangements only. Some clones are missing; in checked studies, unresolved V genes explain under half, and the rest has no known cause. The sample records 31,000 or so clones, approximately 90% of which are singletons. The biggest ten clones account for about 4.9% of the sample. This material consisted of CD4+ or CD8+ T cells sorted from blood, taken in a trial of the OX40 agonist ivuxolimab. The receptor source for this set is an adult with an advanced solid tumor such as melanoma, head and neck, liver or kidney cancer.

The rearrangement joins TRBV7-9 to TRBJ2-5, with D perhaps matching TRBD2 (6 bases). This CDR3 comprises 15 residues. V was cut by 6 bases and J by 5 bases, with 19 bases left in between. Germline lookup yields CDR1 SEHNR and CDR2 FQNEAQ (reference sequence). The CDR3 sequence is CASRLGLLGMETQYF. For the CDR3, the DNA is TGTGCCAGCAGACTGGGACTCCTAGGGATGGAGACCCAGTACTTC.

The DNA of the CDR3 is TGTGCCAGCAGCCTCTGGACAGGTCCTAATGAAAAACTGTTTTTT. It translates to CASSLWTGPNEKLFF. The chain employs TRBV11-2 and TRBJ1-4; TRBD1 matches at 7 bases. Germline values: CDR1 SGHAT, CDR2 FQNNGV. The ends lost 5 bases at V and 3 bases at J; junction bases unmatched: 6. This CDR3 has 15 amino acids.

V gene TRBV4-3 combines with J gene TRBJ2-7; 8 bases agree with TRBD1. CDR3 length: 14 amino acids. The V segment lost 4 bases and the J segment 2 bases; nucleotides outside the gene matches: 4. CDR1 is LGHNA and CDR2 is YSLEER in the germline V gene. The CDR3 DNA reads TGCGCCAGCAGCCCCCGGACAGGGACCTACGAGCAGTACTTC. Its translation: CASSPRTGTYEQYF.

This clone appeared a single time. The chain combines TRBV10-3 with TRBJ1-2; D not resolved. The V end lost 0 bases, the J end lost 6 bases, and 11 bases lay between the germline ends. Germline-derived CDR1 and CDR2 are ENHRY and SYGVKD. The CDR3 contains 14 residues. The CDR3 region is CAISESDLPHGYTF. The CDR3 DNA reads as TGTGCCATCAGTGAGTCGGACTTGCCCCATGGCTACACCTTC.

This clone turned up a few times. The chain has TRBV4-1 and TRBJ1-1; a weak D match, TRBD1 (6 bases). Trimming took 0 bases from V and 4 from J, leaving 9 bases between them. The CDR3 is 14 residues long. CDR1 is MGHRA and CDR2 is YSYEKL in the germline V gene. This CDR3 is CASSQDGGGTEAFF. The CDR3 coding sequence is TGCGCCAGCAGCCAAGATGGAGGGGGCACTGAAGCTTTCTTT.